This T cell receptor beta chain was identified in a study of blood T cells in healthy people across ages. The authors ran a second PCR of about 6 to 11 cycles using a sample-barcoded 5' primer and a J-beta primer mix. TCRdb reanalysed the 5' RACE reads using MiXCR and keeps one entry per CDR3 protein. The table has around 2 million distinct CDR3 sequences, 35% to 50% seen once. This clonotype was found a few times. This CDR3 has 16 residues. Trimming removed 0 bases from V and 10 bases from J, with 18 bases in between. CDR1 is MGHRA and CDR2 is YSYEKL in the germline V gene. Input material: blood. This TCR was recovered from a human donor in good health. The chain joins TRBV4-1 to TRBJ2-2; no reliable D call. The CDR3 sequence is CASSQDMVEDLPELFF. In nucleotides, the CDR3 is TGCGCCAGCAGCCAAGATATGGTAGAAGACCTCCCGGAGCTGTTTTTT.